This T cell receptor (beta chain) was found in a study of shared clonotypes between healthy human individuals. Generated by immunoSEQ multiplex PCR, the TCRdb table keeps only in-frame clones and is missing some. The sample consists of approximately 2.4 million clones, approximately 94% of them appearing once. The study separated CD4+ cells into CD45RA+ naive and CD45RA-negative memory subsets. CDR3 length equals 14 residues. V was trimmed by 5 bases and J by 0 bases, leaving 10 bases between them. Germline values: CDR1 SGHTA, CDR2 FQGNSA. A word on this clone: Its matching antigen is unknown.

General study findings and limits: Clonotype sharing among donors, it was expected, would be affected by sequencing depth. Non-shared clonotypes had lower generation probabilities than clonotypes shared by all four sorted-subset donors. Naive CD4 clonotypes were shared across a handful of donors at roughly 5%.

This clonotype was sampled from a man younger than 30 in good health. The chain combines TRBV7-2 with TRBJ1-1; D is undetermined. Sequenced input: naive CD4+ T cells sorted from blood. Documented subset: CD45RA+ positively selected. The CDR3 region is CASSPRRVNTEAFF. CDR3 bases: TGTGCCAGCAGCCCGAGGCGGGTGAACACTGAAGCTTTCTTT.